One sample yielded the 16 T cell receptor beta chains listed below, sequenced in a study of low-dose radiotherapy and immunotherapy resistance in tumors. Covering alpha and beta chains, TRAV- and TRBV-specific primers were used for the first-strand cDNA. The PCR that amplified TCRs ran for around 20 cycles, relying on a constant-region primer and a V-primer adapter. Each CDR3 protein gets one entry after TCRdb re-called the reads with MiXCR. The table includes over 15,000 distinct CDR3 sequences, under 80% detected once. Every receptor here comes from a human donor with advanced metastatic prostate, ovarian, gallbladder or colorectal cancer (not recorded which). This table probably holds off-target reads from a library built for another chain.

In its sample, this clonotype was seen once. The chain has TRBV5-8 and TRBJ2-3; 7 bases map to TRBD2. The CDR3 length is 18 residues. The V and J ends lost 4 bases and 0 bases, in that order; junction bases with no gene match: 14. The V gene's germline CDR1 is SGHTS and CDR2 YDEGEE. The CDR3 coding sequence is TGTGCCAGCAGCCCGGTGTCGGGGGGAACTAGAAGCACAGATACGCAGTATTTT. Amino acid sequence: CASSPVSGGTRSTDTQYF.

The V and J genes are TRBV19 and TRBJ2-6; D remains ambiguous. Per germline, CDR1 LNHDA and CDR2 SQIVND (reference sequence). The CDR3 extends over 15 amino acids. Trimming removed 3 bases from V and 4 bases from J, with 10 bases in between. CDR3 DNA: TGTGCCAGTAGTATGAGGTCCGCCGGGGCCAACGTCCTGACTTTC. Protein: CASSMRSAGANVLTF.

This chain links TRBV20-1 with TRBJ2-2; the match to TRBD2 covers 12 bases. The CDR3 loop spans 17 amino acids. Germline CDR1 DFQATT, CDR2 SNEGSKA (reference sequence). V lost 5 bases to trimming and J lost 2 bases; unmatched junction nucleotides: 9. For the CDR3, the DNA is TGCAGTGCTTTTAGGTCTAGCGGGGGGGTTAACACCGGGGAGCTGTTTTTT. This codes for CSAFRSSGGVNTGELFF.

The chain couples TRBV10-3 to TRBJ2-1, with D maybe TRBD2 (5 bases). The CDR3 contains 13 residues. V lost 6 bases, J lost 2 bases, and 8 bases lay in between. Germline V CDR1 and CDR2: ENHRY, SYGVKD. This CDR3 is CAISPGAYNEQFF. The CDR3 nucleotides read TGTGCCATCAGCCCCGGGGCCTACAATGAGCAGTTCTTC.

The CDR3 sequence is CASGDRLNTEAFF. The CDR3 coding sequence is TGTGCCAGCGGCGACAGGTTGAACACTGAAGCTTTCTTT. The rearrangement links TRBV6-2 or TRBV6-3 to TRBJ1-1; tentatively, D is TRBD1 (6 bases). This CDR3 is built from 13 residues. Per the germline V gene, CDR1 is MNHEY and CDR2 is SVGEGT. V gave up 8 bases and J gave up 0 bases, with 10 bases separating them.

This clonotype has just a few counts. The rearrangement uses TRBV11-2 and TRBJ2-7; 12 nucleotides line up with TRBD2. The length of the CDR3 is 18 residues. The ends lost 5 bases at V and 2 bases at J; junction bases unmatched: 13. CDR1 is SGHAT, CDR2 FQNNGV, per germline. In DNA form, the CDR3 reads TGTGCCAGCAGCCGAACTAGCGGGAGGCCCTCCTACCCCTACGAGCAGTACTTC. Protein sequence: CASSRTSGRPSYPYEQYF. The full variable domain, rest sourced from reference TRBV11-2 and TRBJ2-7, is EAGVAQSPRYKIIEKRQSVAFWCNPISGHATLYWYQQILGQGPKLLIQFQNNGVVDDSQLPKDRFSAERLKGVDSTLKIQPAKLEDSAVYLCASSRTSGRPSYPYEQYFGPGTRLTVT.

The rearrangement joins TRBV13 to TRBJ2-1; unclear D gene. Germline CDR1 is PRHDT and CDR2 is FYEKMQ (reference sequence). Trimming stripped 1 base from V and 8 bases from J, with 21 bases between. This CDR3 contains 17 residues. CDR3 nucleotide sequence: TGTGCCAGCAGCTTAGCATGGAACACGATGAAGGGCGATGAGCAGTTCTTC. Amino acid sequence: CASSLAWNTMKGDEQFF. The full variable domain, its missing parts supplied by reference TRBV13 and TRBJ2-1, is AAGVIQSPRHLIKEKRETATLKCYPIPRHDTVYWYQQGPGQDPQFLISFYEKMQSDKGSIPDRFSAQQFSDYHSELNMSSLELGDSALYFCASSLAWNTMKGDEQFFGPGTRLTVL.

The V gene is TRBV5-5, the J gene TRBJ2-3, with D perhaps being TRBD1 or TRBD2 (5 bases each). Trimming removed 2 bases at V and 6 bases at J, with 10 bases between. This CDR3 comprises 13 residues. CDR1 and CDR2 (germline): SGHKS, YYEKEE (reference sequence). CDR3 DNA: TGTGCCAGCAGCTTAGTAGGGACGGATACGCAGTATTTT. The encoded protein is CASSLVGTDTQYF.

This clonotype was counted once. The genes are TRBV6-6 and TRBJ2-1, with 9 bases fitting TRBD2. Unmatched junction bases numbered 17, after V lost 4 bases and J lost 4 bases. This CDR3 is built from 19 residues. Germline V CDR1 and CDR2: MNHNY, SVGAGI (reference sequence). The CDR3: CASSSLPGLATGRYNEQFF. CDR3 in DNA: TGTGCCAGCAGTTCGTTACCGGGACTAGCTACGGGAAGGTACAATGAGCAGTTCTTC.

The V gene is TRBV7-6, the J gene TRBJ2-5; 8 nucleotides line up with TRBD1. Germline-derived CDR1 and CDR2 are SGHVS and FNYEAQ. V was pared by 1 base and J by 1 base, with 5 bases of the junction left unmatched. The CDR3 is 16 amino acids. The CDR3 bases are TGTGCCAGCAGCTTAGGAGTCGGGACAGGCCAAGAGACCCAGTACTTC. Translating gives CASSLGVGTGQETQYF.

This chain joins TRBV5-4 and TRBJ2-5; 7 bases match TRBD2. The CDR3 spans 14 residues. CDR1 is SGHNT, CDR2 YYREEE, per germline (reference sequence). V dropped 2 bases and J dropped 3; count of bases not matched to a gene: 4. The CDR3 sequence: CASSFPGGEETQYF. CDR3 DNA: TGTGCCAGCAGCTTCCCTGGGGGGGAAGAGACCCAGTACTTC. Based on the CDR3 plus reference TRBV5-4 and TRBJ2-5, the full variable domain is ETGVTQSPTHLIKTRGQQVTLRCSSQSGHNTVSWYQQALGQGPQFIFQYYREEENGRGNFPPRFSGLQFPNYSSELNVNALELDDSALYLCASSFPGGEETQYFGPGTRLLVL.

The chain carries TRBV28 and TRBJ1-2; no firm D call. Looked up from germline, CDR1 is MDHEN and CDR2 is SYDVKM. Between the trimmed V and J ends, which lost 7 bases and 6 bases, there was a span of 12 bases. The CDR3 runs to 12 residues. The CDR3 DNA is TGTGCCAGCATGGCACAGCGACATGGCTACACCTTC. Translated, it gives CASMAQRHGYTF.

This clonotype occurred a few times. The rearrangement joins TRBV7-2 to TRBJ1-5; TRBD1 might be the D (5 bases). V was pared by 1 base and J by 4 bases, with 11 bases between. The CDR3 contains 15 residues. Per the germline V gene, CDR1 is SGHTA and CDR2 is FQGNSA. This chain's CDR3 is CASSLGGRGNQPQHF. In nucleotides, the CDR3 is TGTGCCAGCAGCTTAGGAGGGCGGGGGAATCAGCCCCAGCATTTT. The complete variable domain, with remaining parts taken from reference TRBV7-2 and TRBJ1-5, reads GAGVSQSPSNKVTEKGKDVELRCDPISGHTALYWYRQSLGQGLEFLIYFQGNSAPDKSGLPSDRFSAERTGGSVSTLTIQRTQQEDSAVYLCASSLGGRGNQPQHFGDGTRLSIL.

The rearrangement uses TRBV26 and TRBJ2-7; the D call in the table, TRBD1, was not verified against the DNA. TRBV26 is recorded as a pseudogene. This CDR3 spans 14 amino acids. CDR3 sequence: CASTDGTYLREQYF. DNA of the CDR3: TGTGCCAGCACAGACGGGACGTACCTTAGAGAGCAGTACTTC.

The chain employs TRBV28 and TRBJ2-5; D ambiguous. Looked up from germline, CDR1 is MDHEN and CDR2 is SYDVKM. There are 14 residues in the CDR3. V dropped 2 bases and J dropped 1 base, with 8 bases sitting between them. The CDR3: CASSLRAGQETQYF. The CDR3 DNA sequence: TGTGCCAGCAGTTTACGGGCAGGCCAAGAGACCCAGTACTTC.

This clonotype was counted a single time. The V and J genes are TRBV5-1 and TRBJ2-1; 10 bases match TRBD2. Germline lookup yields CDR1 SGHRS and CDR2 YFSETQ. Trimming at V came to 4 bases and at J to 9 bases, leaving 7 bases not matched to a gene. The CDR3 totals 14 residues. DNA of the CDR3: TGCGCCAGCAGCCCGCTAGCGGGAGCAGGTGAGCAGTTCTTC. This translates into CASSPLAGAGEQFF.